This record concerns one TCR beta chain sequence. Its antigen is unknown. This entry is derived from a study of PD-L1 blockade in urothelial cancer. Looking at the study overall: The patients' atezolizumab therapy, 1,200 mg intravenously every 3 weeks, started at some point between 2014 and 2015. Whole-study findings and limits: Lower than median blood TCR clonality before treatment predicted better survival.

Documented time point: peripheral blood 6 weeks after treatment start. Only in-frame clones appear in the TCRdb table, and some are missing; sequencing was by immunoSEQ multiplex PCR. The repertoire holds about 50,000 clones, with around 82% as singletons. Looked up from germline, CDR1 is MGHRA and CDR2 is YSYEKL. With V trimmed by 3 bases and J by 1 base, 7 bases remained unmatched. The CDR3 is made up of 17 amino acids. The chain uses TRBV4-1 and TRBJ1-5; 9 bases fit TRBD1. The sequence was collected from a man in his fifties with urothelial cancer. This material consisted of PBMCs, taken around atezolizumab (anti-PD-L1) treatment. CDR3: CASSQATGGRSNQPQHF. The DNA of the CDR3 is TGCGCCAGCAGCCAGGCTACAGGGGGCCGGAGCAATCAGCCCCAGCATTTT.